The present TCR beta chain was sequenced within a study of CD8 T cells in Susac syndrome. cDNA came from roughly 0.5 to 1 ug RNA primed by random hexamers. The immunoSEQ assay covered 54 Vbeta and 13 Jbeta segments for CDR3. Using its own MiXCR run on the immunoSEQ multiplex PCR reads, TCRdb lists one record per CDR3 protein. This sample has approximately 260,000 distinct CDR3 sequences, with less than 96% found just once. This CDR3 has 14 amino acids. Germline V gene sequence: CDR1 GTSNPN, CDR2 SVGIG (reference sequence). V was clipped by 0 bases and J by 5 bases, with 13 bases between them. The sample taken for sequencing was CD4+ T cells from PBMCs. The origin of this receptor is a human donor with Susac syndrome. The rearrangement links TRBV30 to TRBJ1-1; D remains unclear. CDR3 amino acids: CAWSVQPGKTEAFF. DNA for the CDR3: TGTGCCTGGAGTGTACAGCCAGGTAAAACTGAAGCTTTCTTT.